This T cell receptor (beta chain) was documented in a study of blood T cells in healthy people across ages. Across the study: About one barcoded beta molecule per two T cells came from capture by template switching.

Regarding the study as a whole: Compared with aged donors, long-lived donors showed fewer expanded clones, suggesting selection.

Next came a second PCR, run for about 6 to 11 cycles, which used a sample-barcoded 5' primer along with a J-beta primer mix. A single record per CDR3 protein comes from TCRdb applying MiXCR to the 5' RACE reads. The sample lists 1.5 million to 2 million distinct CDR3 sequences, about two fifths occurring once. Concerning this clonotype itself: Its antigen is not identified.

The sample comprised blood. The sequence was obtained from a human donor in good health.

CDR3 nucleotide sequence: TGTGCCAGCAGCTTCGCCGGGATTACTAACACTGAAGCTTTCTTT. Translating it yields CASSFAGITNTEAFF. The chain couples TRBV7-3 to TRBJ1-1; D not certain. CDR3 size: 15 residues. Trimming cost V 3 bases and J 2 bases, with 13 bases left between them. Germline V gene data show CDR1 as SGHTA and CDR2 as FQGTGA.